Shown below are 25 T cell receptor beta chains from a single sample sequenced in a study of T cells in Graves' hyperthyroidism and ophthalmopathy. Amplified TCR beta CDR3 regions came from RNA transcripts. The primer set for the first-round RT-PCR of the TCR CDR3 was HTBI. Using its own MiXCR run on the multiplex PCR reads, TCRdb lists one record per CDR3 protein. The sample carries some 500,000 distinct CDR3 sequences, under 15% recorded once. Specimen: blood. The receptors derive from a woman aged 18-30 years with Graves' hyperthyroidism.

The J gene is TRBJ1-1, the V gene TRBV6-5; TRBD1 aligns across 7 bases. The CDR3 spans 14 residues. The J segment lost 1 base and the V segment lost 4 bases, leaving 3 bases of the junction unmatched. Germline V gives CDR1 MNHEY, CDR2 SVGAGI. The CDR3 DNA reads TGTGCCAGCAGTTTACACAGGGGGAACACTGAAGCTTTCTTT. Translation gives CASSLHRGNTEAFF.

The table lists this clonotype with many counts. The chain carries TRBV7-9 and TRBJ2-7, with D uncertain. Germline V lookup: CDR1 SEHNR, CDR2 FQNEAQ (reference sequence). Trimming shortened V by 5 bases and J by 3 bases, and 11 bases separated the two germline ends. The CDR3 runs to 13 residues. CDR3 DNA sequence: TGTGCCAGCAGCGACACGGTCCACTACGAGCAGTACTTC. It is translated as CASSDTVHYEQYF.

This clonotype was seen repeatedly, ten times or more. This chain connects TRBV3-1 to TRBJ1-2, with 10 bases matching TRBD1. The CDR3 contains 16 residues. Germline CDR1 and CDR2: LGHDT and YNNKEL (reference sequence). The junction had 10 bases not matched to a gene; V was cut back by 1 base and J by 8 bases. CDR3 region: CASSQVGGQGRDGYTF. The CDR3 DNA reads TGTGCCAGCAGCCAAGTAGGGGGACAGGGGAGAGACGGCTACACCTTC.

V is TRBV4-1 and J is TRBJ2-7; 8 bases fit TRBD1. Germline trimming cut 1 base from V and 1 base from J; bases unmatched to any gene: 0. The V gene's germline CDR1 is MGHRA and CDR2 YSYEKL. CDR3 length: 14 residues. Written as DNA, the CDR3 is TGCGCCAGCAGCCAAGGGGACAGGTCCTACGAGCAGTACTTC. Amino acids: CASSQGDRSYEQYF.

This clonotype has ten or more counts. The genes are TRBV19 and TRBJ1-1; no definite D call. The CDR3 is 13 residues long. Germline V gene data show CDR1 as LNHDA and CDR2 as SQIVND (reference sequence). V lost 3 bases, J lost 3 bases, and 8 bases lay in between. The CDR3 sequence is CASSIGGDTEAFF. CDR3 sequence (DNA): TGTGCCAGTAGTATTGGAGGAGACACTGAAGCTTTCTTT.

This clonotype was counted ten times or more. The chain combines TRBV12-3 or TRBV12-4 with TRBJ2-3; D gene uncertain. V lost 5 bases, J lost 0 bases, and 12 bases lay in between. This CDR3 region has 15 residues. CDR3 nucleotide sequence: TGTGCCAGCAGTGCCGCTGGCGTAAGCACAGATACGCAGTATTTT. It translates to CASSAAGVSTDTQYF.

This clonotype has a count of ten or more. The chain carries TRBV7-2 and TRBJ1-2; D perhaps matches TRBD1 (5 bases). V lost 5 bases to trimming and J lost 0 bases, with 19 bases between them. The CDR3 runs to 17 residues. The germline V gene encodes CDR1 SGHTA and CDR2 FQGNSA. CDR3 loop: CASSPRVGGGANYGYTF. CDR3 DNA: TGTGCCAGCAGCCCCCGGGTCGGGGGGGGAGCTAACTATGGCTACACCTTC.

This CDR3 reads CASSLIGDRGETQYF. CDR3 in DNA: TGCGCCAGCAGCTTGATAGGGGACAGAGGAGAGACCCAGTACTTC. This sequence joins TRBV5-1 and TRBJ2-5, with 7 nucleotides matching TRBD1. Germline-derived CDR1 and CDR2 are SGHRS and YFSETQ. Losses at the gene ends were 1 base for V and 4 bases for J; bases not matched to a gene: 7. There are 15 residues in the CDR3.

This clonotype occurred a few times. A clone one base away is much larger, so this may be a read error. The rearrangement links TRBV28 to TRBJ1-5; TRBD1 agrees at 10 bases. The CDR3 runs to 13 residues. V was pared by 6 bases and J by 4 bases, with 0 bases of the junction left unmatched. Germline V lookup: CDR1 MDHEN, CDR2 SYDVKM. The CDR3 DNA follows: TGTGCCAGCAGGGACAGGGGGAATCAGCCCCAGCATTTT. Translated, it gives CASRDRGNQPQHF. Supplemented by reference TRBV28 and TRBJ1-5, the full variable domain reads DVKVTQSSRYLVKRTGEKVFLECVQDMDHENMFWYRQDPGLGLRLIYFSYDVKMKEKGDIPEGYSVSREKKERFSLILESASTNQTSMYLCASRDRGNQPQHFGDGTRLSIL.

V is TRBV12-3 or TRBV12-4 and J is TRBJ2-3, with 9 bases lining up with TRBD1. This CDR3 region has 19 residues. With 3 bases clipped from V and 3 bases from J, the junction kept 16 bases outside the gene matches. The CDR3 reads CASSFSRLPGQGVTDTQYF. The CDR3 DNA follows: TGTGCCAGCAGTTTTTCTAGACTTCCGGGACAGGGTGTTACAGATACGCAGTATTTT.

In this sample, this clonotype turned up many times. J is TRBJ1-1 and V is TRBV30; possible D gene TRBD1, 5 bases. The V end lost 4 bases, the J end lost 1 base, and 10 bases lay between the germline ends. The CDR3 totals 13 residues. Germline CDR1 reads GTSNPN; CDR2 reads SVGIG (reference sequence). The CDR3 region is CAWTKTGNTEAFF. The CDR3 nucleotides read TGTGCCTGGACTAAAACAGGGAACACTGAAGCTTTCTTT.

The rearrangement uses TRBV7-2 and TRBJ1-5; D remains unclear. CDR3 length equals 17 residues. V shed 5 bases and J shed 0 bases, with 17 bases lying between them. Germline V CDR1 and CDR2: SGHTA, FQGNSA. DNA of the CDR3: TGTGCCAGCAGCCCCCGCTTGAGGACCTATAGCAATCAGCCCCAGCATTTT. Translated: CASSPRLRTYSNQPQHF. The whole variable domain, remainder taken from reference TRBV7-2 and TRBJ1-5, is GAGVSQSPSNKVTEKGKDVELRCDPISGHTALYWYRQSLGQGLEFLIYFQGNSAPDKSGLPSDRFSAERTGGSVSTLTIQRTQQEDSAVYLCASSPRLRTYSNQPQHFGDGTRLSIL.

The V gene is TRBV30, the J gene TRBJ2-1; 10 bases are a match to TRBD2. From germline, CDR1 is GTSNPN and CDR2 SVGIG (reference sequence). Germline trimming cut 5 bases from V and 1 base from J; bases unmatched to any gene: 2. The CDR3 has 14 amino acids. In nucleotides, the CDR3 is TGTGCCTGGGCACTAGCGGGGTCCTACAATGAGCAGTTCTTC. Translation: CAWALAGSYNEQFF.

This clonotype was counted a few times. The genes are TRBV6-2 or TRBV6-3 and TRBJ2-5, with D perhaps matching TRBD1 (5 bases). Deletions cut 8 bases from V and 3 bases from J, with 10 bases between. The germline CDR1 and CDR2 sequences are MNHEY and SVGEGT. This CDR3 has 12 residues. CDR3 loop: CASGRQKETQYF. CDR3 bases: TGTGCCAGCGGCCGACAGAAAGAGACCCAGTACTTC.

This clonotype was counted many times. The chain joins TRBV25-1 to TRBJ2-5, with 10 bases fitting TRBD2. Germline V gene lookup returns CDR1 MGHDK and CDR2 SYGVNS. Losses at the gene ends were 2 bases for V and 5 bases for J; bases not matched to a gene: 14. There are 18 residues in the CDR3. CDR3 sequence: CASSEVSGRLLRGETQYF. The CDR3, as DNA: TGTGCCAGCAGTGAAGTTAGCGGGAGGCTCCTAAGGGGGGAGACCCAGTACTTC.

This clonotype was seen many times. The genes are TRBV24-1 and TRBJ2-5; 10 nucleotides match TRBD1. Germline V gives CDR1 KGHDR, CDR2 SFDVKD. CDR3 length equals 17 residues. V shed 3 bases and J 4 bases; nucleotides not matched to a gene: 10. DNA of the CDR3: TGTGCCACCAGTGATCGTGATCGCCGGGACAGGGGAGAGACCCAGTACTTC. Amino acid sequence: CATSDRDRRDRGETQYF.

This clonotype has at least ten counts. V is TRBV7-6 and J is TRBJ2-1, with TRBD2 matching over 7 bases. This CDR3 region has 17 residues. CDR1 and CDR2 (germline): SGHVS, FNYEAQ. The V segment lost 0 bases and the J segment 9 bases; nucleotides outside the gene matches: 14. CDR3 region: CASSLAESASGDFEQFF. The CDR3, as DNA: TGTGCCAGCAGCTTAGCTGAGTCTGCCAGCGGGGACTTTGAGCAGTTCTTC.

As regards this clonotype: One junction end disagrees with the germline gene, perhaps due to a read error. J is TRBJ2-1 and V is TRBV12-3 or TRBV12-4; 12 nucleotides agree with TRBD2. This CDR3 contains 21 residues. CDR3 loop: CATSDLGRASGRAASYNEQFF. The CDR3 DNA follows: TGTGCCACCAGTGATTTGGGGAGGGCTAGCGGGAGGGCCGCTTCTTACAATGAGCAGTTCTTC.

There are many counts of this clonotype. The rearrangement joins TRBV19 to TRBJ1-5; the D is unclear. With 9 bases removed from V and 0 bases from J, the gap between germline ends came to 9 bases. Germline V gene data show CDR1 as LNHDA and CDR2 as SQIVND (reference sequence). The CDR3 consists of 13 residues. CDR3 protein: CASSISSNQPQHF. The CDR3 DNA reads TGTGCCAGCAGCATCAGTAGCAATCAGCCCCAGCATTTT. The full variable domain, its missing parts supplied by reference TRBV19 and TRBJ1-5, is DGGITQSPKYLFRKEGQNVTLSCEQNLNHDAMYWYRQDPGQGLRLIYYSQIVNDFQKGDIAEGYSVSREKKESFPLTVTSAQKNPTAFYLCASSISSNQPQHFGDGTRLSIL.

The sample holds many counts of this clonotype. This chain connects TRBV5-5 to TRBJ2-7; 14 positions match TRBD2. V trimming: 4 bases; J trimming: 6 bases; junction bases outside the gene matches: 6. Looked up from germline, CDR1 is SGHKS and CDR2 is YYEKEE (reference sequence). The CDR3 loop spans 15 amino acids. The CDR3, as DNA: TGTGCCAGCAGCCCTCGTGGACTAGCGGGAGGCGAGCAGTACTTC. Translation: CASSPRGLAGGEQYF.

CDR3 nucleotides: TGTGCCAGCAGGGAACCGGGGTCTCATGAGCAGTTCTTC. It translates to CASREPGSHEQFF. V is TRBV11-3 and J is TRBJ2-1; a possible D gene is TRBD2 (5 bases). The CDR3 consists of 13 residues. V shed 6 bases and J shed 8 bases, with 14 bases lying between them. Per the germline V gene, CDR1 is SGHNT and CDR2 is YENEEA.

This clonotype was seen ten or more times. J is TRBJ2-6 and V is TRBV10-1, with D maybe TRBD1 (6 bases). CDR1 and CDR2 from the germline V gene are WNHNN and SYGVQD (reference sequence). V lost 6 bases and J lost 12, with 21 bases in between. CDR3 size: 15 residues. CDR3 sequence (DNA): TGCGCCAGCAGAGATACGATGACAGGACGGGGCGTCCTGACTTTC. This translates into CASRDTMTGRGVLTF.

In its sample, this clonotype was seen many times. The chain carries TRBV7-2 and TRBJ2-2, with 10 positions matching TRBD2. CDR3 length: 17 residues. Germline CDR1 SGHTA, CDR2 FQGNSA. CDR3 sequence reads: CASRGPAGGPNTGELFF. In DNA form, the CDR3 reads TGTGCTAGCCGGGGGCCAGCGGGAGGGCCGAACACCGGGGAGCTGTTTTTT.

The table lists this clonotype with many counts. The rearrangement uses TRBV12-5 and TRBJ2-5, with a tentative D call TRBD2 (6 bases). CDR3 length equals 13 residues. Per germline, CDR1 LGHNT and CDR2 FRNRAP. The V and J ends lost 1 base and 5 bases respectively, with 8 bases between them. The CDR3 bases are TGTGCTAGTGGTTTGGCGGGGGAGGAGACCCAGTACTTC. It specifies CASGLAGEETQYF. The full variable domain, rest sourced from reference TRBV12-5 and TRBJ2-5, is DARVTQTPRHKVTEMGQEVTMRCQPILGHNTVFWYRQTMMQGLELLAYFRNRAPLDDSGMPKDRFSAEMPDATLATLKIQPSEPRDSAVYFCASGLAGEETQYFGPGTRLLVL.

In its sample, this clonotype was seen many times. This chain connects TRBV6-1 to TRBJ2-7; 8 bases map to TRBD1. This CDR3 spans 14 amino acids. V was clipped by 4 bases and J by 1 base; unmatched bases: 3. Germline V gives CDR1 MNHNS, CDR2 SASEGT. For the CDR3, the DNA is TGTGCCAGCAGTGTGGGGACAGGTTCCTACGAGCAGTACGTC. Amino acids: CASSVGTGSYEQYV.